This T cell receptor beta chain was documented in a study of T-cell memory formation after mild COVID-19. Study-wide background: Clusters of TCRs were largely donor specific. Study-level points and caveats: Second-wave clones peaking on day 37 lacked confirmed SARS-CoV-2 specificity.

TCRdb reprocessed the 5' RACE reads with MiXCR, giving one entry per CDR3 protein. The sample yields roughly 100,000 distinct CDR3 sequences, roughly 16% seen once. As regards this clonotype: The antigen remains undetermined.

Sequenced sample: PBMCs or a T cell subset sorted from them (not recorded which). This clonotype was sampled from a man in his late teens or twenties who had mild COVID-19 (a few samples of this study predate the infection). Cell type and time point are not known.

CDR3 loop: CASSPMDGANYGYTF. CDR3 DNA: TGTGCCAGTAGTCCGATGGACGGGGCTAACTATGGCTACACCTTC. The J gene is TRBJ1-2, the V gene TRBV19; D remains ambiguous. This CDR3 is built from 15 residues. The V and J ends lost 5 bases and 0 bases respectively, with 13 bases between them. Germline V CDR1 and CDR2: LNHDA, SQIVND (reference sequence).